These T cell receptor beta chains were read from a single sample in a study of blood T cell repertoires in COVID-19. TCRdb keeps only in-frame clones here, not all; method: immunoSEQ multiplex PCR. The table records about 100,000 clones, more than 85% of them present only once. Material: peripheral blood. The receptor source for this set is a man aged 18 to 29 with acute or convalescent COVID-19. Both conserved end residues are part of each CDR3. The order of the fields is clone size, D gene, J gene, V gene, CDR3 DNA, CDR3 protein. A D gene is named only where the DNA matches it firmly. The size of a clone is reported for some rows only, either as once, few or many, or as a class for expanded clones.

clone size: NA
D gene: NA
J gene: TRBJ1-1
V gene: TRBV4-1
CDR3 DNA: TGCGCCAGCAGCCAAGGGGCAGGGGCGGGGAACACTGAAGCTTTCTTT
CDR3 protein: CASSQGAGAGNTEAFF

clone size: NA
D gene: TRBD1
J gene: TRBJ2-1
V gene: TRBV5-6
CDR3 DNA: TGTGCCAGCAGCTTGGGGTTAGGGGGCTCCCGTGATCCGCAGTTCTTC
CDR3 protein: CASSLGLGGSRDPQFF

clone size: NA
D gene: NA
J gene: TRBJ2-7
V gene: TRBV5-5
CDR3 DNA: TGTGCCAGCAGCCTCGACGAACAGGGTATAGGAGCCGAGCAGTACTTC
CDR3 protein: CASSLDEQGIGAEQYF

clone size: NA
D gene: TRBD1
J gene: TRBJ1-4
V gene: TRBV2
CDR3 DNA: TGTGCCAGCAGCCCCCTTCGGACAGGGGCGACTAATGAAAAACTGTTTTTT
CDR3 protein: CASSPLRTGATNEKLFF

clone size: once
D gene: TRBD1
J gene: TRBJ1-1
V gene: TRBV19
CDR3 DNA: TGTGCCAGTAGTCCCGGGACAGGGGTAAGAAGTAACACTGAAGCTTTCTTT
CDR3 protein: CASSPGTGVRSNTEAFF

clone size: NA
D gene: NA
J gene: TRBJ2-5
V gene: TRBV11-2
CDR3 DNA: TGTGCCAGCAGCCCCGCTGAAGGGAGTTCACAAGAGACCCAGTACTTC
CDR3 protein: CASSPAEGSSQETQYF

clone size: NA
D gene: TRBD2
J gene: TRBJ2-7
V gene: TRBV7-2
CDR3 DNA: TGTGCCAGCAGCCCCCACAGGAGCCAATATAGCGGGACCTCCTACGAGCAGTACTTC
CDR3 protein: CASSPHRSQYSGTSYEQYF

clone size: NA
D gene: TRBD2
J gene: TRBJ2-5
V gene: TRBV19
CDR3 DNA: TGTGCCAGTAGTTCGGCGGGAGTGGAGACCCAGTACTTC
CDR3 protein: CASSSAGVETQYF

clone size: few
D gene: NA
J gene: TRBJ1-6
V gene: TRBV2
CDR3 DNA: TGTGCCCGAAAGGGACACGAGGGCGCCTATAATTCACCCCTCCACTTT
CDR3 protein: CARKGHEGAYNSPLHF

clone size: NA
D gene: TRBD1
J gene: TRBJ2-7
V gene: TRBV18
CDR3 DNA: TGTGCCAGCTCACCTCGGCAGGGGGCTTCGTACGAGCAGTACTTC
CDR3 protein: CASSPRQGASYEQYF

clone size: NA
D gene: TRBD1
J gene: TRBJ1-6
V gene: TRBV10-1
CDR3 DNA: TGCGCCAGCAGTGAGTCAGGGCAGGGGGATTCACCCCTCCACTTT
CDR3 protein: CASSESGQGDSPLHF

clone size: NA
D gene: NA
J gene: TRBJ1-2
V gene: TRBV5-1
CDR3 DNA: TGCGCCAGCAGCCCCCGAAGACAGGTGGGCTATGGCTACACCTTC
CDR3 protein: CASSPRRQVGYGYTF

clone size: once
D gene: NA
J gene: TRBJ1-5
V gene: TRBV14
CDR3 DNA: TGTGCCAGCAGCCAGGGGGCCAATCAGCCCCAGCATTTT
CDR3 protein: CASSQGANQPQHF

clone size: NA
D gene: TRBD2
J gene: TRBJ2-1
V gene: TRBV4-1
CDR3 DNA: TGCGCCAGCAGCCAAGATCCGGGTGGCGGGGGTCACAATGAGCAGTTCTTC
CDR3 protein: CASSQDPGGGGHNEQFF

clone size: NA
D gene: TRBD1
J gene: TRBJ1-2
V gene: TRBV7-8
CDR3 DNA: TGTGCCAGCAGCCTTCGCGGGACAGGCCTAACGAACTATGGCTACACCTTC
CDR3 protein: CASSLRGTGLTNYGYTF

clone size: NA
D gene: NA
J gene: TRBJ1-3
V gene: TRBV4-1
CDR3 DNA: TGCGCCAGCAGCCAAGAAGGGGTCTCTGGAAACACCATATATTTT
CDR3 protein: CASSQEGVSGNTIYF

clone size: once
D gene: NA
J gene: TRBJ1-6
V gene: TRBV25-1
CDR3 DNA: TGTGCCAGCAGTCTCTATAATTCACCCCTCCACTTT
CDR3 protein: CASSLYNSPLHF

clone size: NA
D gene: TRBD1
J gene: TRBJ2-3
V gene: TRBV27
CDR3 DNA: TGTGCCAGCAGTCTGGACAGGGTGAGGGCAGATACGCAGTATTTT
CDR3 protein: CASSLDRVRADTQYF

clone size: many
D gene: TRBD1
J gene: TRBJ1-5
V gene: TRBV3-1/TRBV3-2
CDR3 DNA: TGTGCCAGCAGCCAGGGACAGGATAGCAATCAGCCCCAGCATTTT
CDR3 protein: CASSQGQDSNQPQHF

clone size: NA
D gene: NA
J gene: TRBJ2-7
V gene: TRBV6-1
CDR3 DNA: TGTGCCAGCAGTGAACAAGGGGCAGGGTCCCACGAGCAGTACTTC
CDR3 protein: CASSEQGAGSHEQYF

clone size: few
D gene: NA
J gene: TRBJ2-2
V gene: TRBV3-1/TRBV3-2
CDR3 DNA: TGTGCCAGCAGCCAAGGGGGACTTGGGGCCGGGGAGCTGTTTTTT
CDR3 protein: CASSQGGLGAGELFF

clone size: NA
D gene: NA
J gene: TRBJ2-2
V gene: TRBV29-1
CDR3 DNA: TGCAGCGTTGAATCGCGATCCGGGGAGCTGTTTTTT
CDR3 protein: CSVESRSGELFF

clone size: NA
D gene: NA
J gene: TRBJ2-1
V gene: TRBV11-2
CDR3 DNA: TGTGCCAGCAGCCGTTCAGGGCGGAAGCGGGCTTCAAATGAGCAGTTCTTC
CDR3 protein: CASSRSGRKRASNEQFF

clone size: NA
D gene: NA
J gene: TRBJ2-2
V gene: TRBV6-2/TRBV6-3
CDR3 DNA: TGTGCCAGCAGTTACGGCCGTGGGGAGCTGTTTTTT
CDR3 protein: CASSYGRGELFF

clone size: NA
D gene: TRBD1
J gene: TRBJ2-1
V gene: TRBV7-9
CDR3 DNA: TGTGCCAGCAGCAGCGACAGGGGGAGCTCCTACAATGAGCAGTTCTTC
CDR3 protein: CASSSDRGSSYNEQFF